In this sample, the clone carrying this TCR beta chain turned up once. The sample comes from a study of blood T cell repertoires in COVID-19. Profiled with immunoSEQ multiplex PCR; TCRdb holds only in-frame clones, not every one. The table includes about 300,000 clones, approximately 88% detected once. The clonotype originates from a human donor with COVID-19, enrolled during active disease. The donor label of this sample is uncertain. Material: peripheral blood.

This CDR3 reads CASIKGQIAGVSTYEQYF. The CDR3 DNA reads as TGTGCCAGCATTAAAGGACAAATTGCGGGAGTTTCAACCTACGAGCAGTACTTC. V and J are TRBV25-1 and TRBJ2-7, with TRBD2 matching 7 bases. V was pared by 7 bases and J by 2 bases, with 20 bases of the junction left unmatched. Germline-derived CDR1 and CDR2 are MGHDK and SYGVNS. The CDR3 is 18 residues long.